The clone carrying this TCR beta chain has a count of ten or more. What it binds is unknown. The data are from a study of T cells after yellow fever vaccination. Study-wide background: Some fractions had low cell numbers, and these were prepared with SMART-Seq v4 Ultra Low Input.

Overall study findings and caveats: A weaker but faster secondary response was observed, peaking on day 5 versus 15. Subsequent to the booster, the majority of primary-vaccination clones reappeared (around 95% CD4, more than 70% CD8).

Germline V gives CDR1 DFQATT, CDR2 SNEGSKA (reference sequence). The V end lost 1 base, the J end lost 8 bases, and 14 bases lay between the germline ends. CDR3 length: 14 amino acids. By 5'RACE template switching, TCR cDNA was produced, with a universal primer site and UMIs added in the process. TCRdb independently ran MiXCR on the 5' RACE reads; one entry per CDR3 protein. The sample includes some 390,000 distinct CDR3 sequences, approximately 19% of them seen just once. Here the sequenced sample was PBMCs, taken before the yellow fever booster vaccination. The sequence was collected from a man between 18 and 35 years old who received the YFV17D yellow fever vaccine. The V call is TRBV20-1, the J call TRBJ1-4; maybe TRBD1 (5 bases). In nucleotides, the CDR3 is TGCAGTGCTAGAGCCCTCCAGGGCGGAGAAAAACTGTTTTTT. Translating gives CSARALQGGEKLFF.